This is a list of T cell receptor beta chains from one sample in a study of OX40 agonist ivuxolimab in advanced cancers. Generated by immunoSEQ multiplex PCR, the TCRdb table keeps only in-frame clones and is missing some. Among tens of thousands of clones listed, more than 70% were seen once. The sample was CD4+ or CD8+ T cells sorted from blood, taken in a trial of the OX40 agonist ivuxolimab. The receptors shown here come from an adult with an advanced solid tumor such as melanoma, head and neck, liver or kidney cancer. The CDR3 runs from the conserved cysteine through the conserved F or W. A D gene is named only where the DNA matches it firmly. Only some rows state a clone size, as once, few, many or a class for expanded clones.

D: NA
V: TRBV19
J: TRBJ2-3
size: NA
DNA: TGTGCCAGTAGCCAAGGAGGGGAATTCTTCACAGATACGCAGTATTTT
CDR3: CASSQGGEFFTDTQYF

D: TRBD1
V: TRBV19
J: TRBJ1-2
size: few
DNA: TGTGCCAGTAACGGGGGGACAGTGAATTCTAACTATGGCTACACCTTC
CDR3: CASNGGTVNSNYGYTF

D: TRBD1
V: TRBV30
J: TRBJ2-2
size: NA
DNA: TGTGCCTGGAGTGTTGGTAGGGGGCCCGGGGAGCTGTTTTTT
CDR3: CAWSVGRGPGELFF

D: NA
V: TRBV7-6
J: TRBJ2-2
size: NA
DNA: TGTGCCAGCAGCGAACAGACGAACACCGGGGAGCTGTTTTTT
CDR3: CASSEQTNTGELFF

D: NA
V: TRBV5-4
J: TRBJ2-1
size: NA
DNA: TGTGCCAGCAGCTTCGTAAGGGGGAATTACAATGAGCAGTTCTTC
CDR3: CASSFVRGNYNEQFF

D: NA
V: TRBV19
J: TRBJ1-2
size: NA
DNA: TGTGCCAGTAGTGGGCAGGAGGAGTATGGCTACACCTTC
CDR3: CASSGQEEYGYTF

D: NA
V: TRBV19
J: TRBJ1-5
size: once
DNA: TGTGCCAGTAAGAACCAGGGTACCAATCAGCCCCAGCATTTT
CDR3: CASKNQGTNQPQHF

D: NA
V: TRBV30
J: TRBJ1-6
size: NA
DNA: TGTGCCTGGACCTTACAGAGTAATTCACCCCTCCACTTT
CDR3: CAWTLQSNSPLHF

D: NA
V: TRBV5-6
J: TRBJ2-3
size: NA
DNA: TGTGCCAGCAGCTTGTGGGCAGAAGATACGCAGTATTTT
CDR3: CASSLWAEDTQYF

D: NA
V: TRBV28
J: TRBJ2-1
size: NA
DNA: TGTGCCAGCAGCCCCAGAGGAGGAGGTGAGCAGTTCTTC
CDR3: CASSPRGGGEQFF

D: TRBD2
V: TRBV20-1
J: TRBJ2-7
size: once
DNA: TGCAGTGCTATAGCGGGGGGGCTTCGGTACTTC
CDR3: CSAIAGGLRYF

D: NA
V: TRBV2
J: TRBJ1-1
size: once
DNA: TGTGCCAGCAGTGAGCAAAGGACGAACACTGAAGCTTTCTTT
CDR3: CASSEQRTNTEAFF

D: TRBD2
V: TRBV29-1
J: TRBJ2-3
size: NA
DNA: TGCAGCACCGGGGGGGGTGGACATTCAGATACGCAGTATTTT
CDR3: CSTGGGGHSDTQYF

D: NA
V: TRBV5-4
J: TRBJ2-1
size: NA
DNA: TGTGCCAGCAGCTTGGGAGGTCCTGGGTCCTACAATGAGCAGTTCTTC
CDR3: CASSLGGPGSYNEQFF

D: TRBD2
V: TRBV13
J: TRBJ2-2
size: once
DNA: TGTGCCAGCAGCCCACGGACTAGCGGGGTCGGGAACACCGGGGAGCTGTTTTTT
CDR3: CASSPRTSGVGNTGELFF

D: TRBD1
V: TRBV28
J: TRBJ2-5
size: NA
DNA: TGTGCCAGCAGTACCGGGACAGGGGGAGAGACCCAGTACTTC
CDR3: CASSTGTGGETQYF

D: TRBD1
V: TRBV4-1
J: TRBJ1-2
size: NA
DNA: TGCGCCAGCAGCCGACCTGGGACAGGGCCGCCCTATGGCTACACCTTC
CDR3: CASSRPGTGPPYGYTF

D: NA
V: TRBV7-2
J: TRBJ1-1
size: NA
DNA: TGTGCCAGCAGCCTACTGTTAGGACAGAACACTGAAGCTTTCTTT
CDR3: CASSLLLGQNTEAFF

D: NA
V: TRBV7-9
J: TRBJ1-2
size: NA
DNA: TGTGCCAGCAGCTTGGCGATAACTAACTATGGCTACACCTTC
CDR3: CASSLAITNYGYTF

D: NA
V: TRBV10-1
J: TRBJ1-2
size: NA
DNA: TGCGCCAGCCCCCCGAGGTCCGGGAACTATGGCTACACCTTC
CDR3: CASPPRSGNYGYTF

D: NA
V: TRBV6-5
J: TRBJ2-7
size: NA
DNA: TGTGCCAGCAGCGAAGAGAGAACCTACGAGCAGTACTTC
CDR3: CASSEERTYEQYF

D: NA
V: TRBV7-2
J: TRBJ1-4
size: NA
DNA: TGTGCCAGCAGCTTTGGACAGACAAATGAAAAACTGTTTTTT
CDR3: CASSFGQTNEKLFF

D: NA
V: TRBV7-9
J: TRBJ1-1
size: NA
DNA: TGTGCCAGCACCGCTCAGGGTGGAATGAACACTGAAGCTTTCTTT
CDR3: CASTAQGGMNTEAFF

D: NA
V: TRBV18
J: TRBJ2-7
size: NA
DNA: TGTGCCAGCTCACCCGGAGTGACCTCCTACGAGCAGTACTTC
CDR3: CASSPGVTSYEQYF

D: TRBD2
V: TRBV4-3
J: TRBJ2-3
size: NA
DNA: TGCGCCAGCAGCCAAGATCCTGGACTAGCGGGGGGCAAGACTAGCACAGATACGCAGTATTTT
CDR3: CASSQDPGLAGGKTSTDTQYF

D: NA
V: TRBV7-9
J: TRBJ2-7
size: NA
DNA: TGTGCCAGCAGCTTGTCGGCAGGCTCCTACGAGCAGTACTTC
CDR3: CASSLSAGSYEQYF

D: TRBD2
V: TRBV2
J: TRBJ2-7
size: NA
DNA: TGTGCCAGCAGTGGGCAGCGGGGGCATTACGAGCAGTACTTC
CDR3: CASSGQRGHYEQYF

D: TRBD2
V: TRBV19
J: TRBJ2-2
size: NA
DNA: TGTGCCAGTAAAACTAGCGGAACGAACACCGGGGAGCTGTTTTTT
CDR3: CASKTSGTNTGELFF

D: NA
V: TRBV6-5
J: TRBJ2-1
size: NA
DNA: TGTGCCAGCAGTTATGGGGGGCAGGTATCCAATGAGCAGTTCTTC
CDR3: CASSYGGQVSNEQFF

D: NA
V: TRBV6-6
J: TRBJ1-1
size: NA
DNA: TGTGCCAGCAAAGTACCTACATTAGGTATCACTGAAGCTTTCTTT
CDR3: CASKVPTLGITEAFF

D: NA
V: TRBV7-9
J: TRBJ1-2
size: NA
DNA: TGTGCCAGCAGTAAGGGCGGGACGGTTAACTATGGCTACACCTTC
CDR3: CASSKGGTVNYGYTF

D: NA
V: TRBV5-6
J: TRBJ1-5
size: NA
DNA: TGTGCCAGCAGCTTCTACGGGGCCGAGAGACAGCCCCAGCATTTT
CDR3: CASSFYGAERQPQHF

D: TRBD1
V: TRBV6-1
J: TRBJ1-2
size: NA
DNA: TGTGCCAGCAGTCAGGGGGGCAGGGCTTATGGCTACACCTTC
CDR3: CASSQGGRAYGYTF

D: TRBD1
V: TRBV28
J: TRBJ2-1
size: NA
DNA: TGTGCCAGCAGTTTCAGGGGGCGGCAGTTCTTC
CDR3: CASSFRGRQFF

D: NA
V: TRBV29-1
J: TRBJ2-1
size: NA
DNA: TGCAGCTCCCTTAGGGATGAGCAGTTCTTC
CDR3: CSSLRDEQFF

D: NA
V: TRBV28
J: TRBJ2-7
size: few
DNA: TGTGCCAGCAGATCCTACGAGCAGTACTTC
CDR3: CASRSYEQYF

D: NA
V: TRBV7-2
J: TRBJ1-2
size: NA
DNA: TGTGCCAGCAGCTCCACTTTTGCGAGCGCGGGCTACACCTTC
CDR3: CASSSTFASAGYTF

D: NA
V: TRBV7-9
J: TRBJ1-2
size: NA
DNA: TGTGCCAGCAGCCCGGGGTGGTTATATGGCTACACCTTC
CDR3: CASSPGWLYGYTF

D: NA
V: TRBV4-2
J: TRBJ1-1
size: once
DNA: TGTGCCAGCAGCCAAGTCGTTACTGAGGGAGGGACTGAAGCTTTCTTT
CDR3: CASSQVVTEGGTEAFF

D: NA
V: TRBV7-8
J: TRBJ1-6
size: NA
DNA: TGTGCCAGCAGCTTAGCCGGGGGGGGCGTGGGTTCACCCCTCCACTTT
CDR3: CASSLAGGGVGSPLHF

D: TRBD2
V: TRBV7-2
J: TRBJ2-3
size: NA
DNA: TGTGCCAGCAGCTTAGGGGCTAGCGGGGCCTTTAGCACAGATACGCAGTATTTT
CDR3: CASSLGASGAFSTDTQYF

D: NA
V: TRBV11-3
J: TRBJ2-7
size: NA
DNA: TGTGCCAGCAGCTTAGGCAGCTACGAGCAGTACTTC
CDR3: CASSLGSYEQYF

D: NA
V: TRBV5-5
J: TRBJ2-5
size: NA
DNA: TGTGCCAGCAGCTCGTTGGGGAGAAAGACCCAGTACTTC
CDR3: CASSSLGRKTQYF

D: TRBD1
V: TRBV10-3
J: TRBJ2-7
size: NA
DNA: TGTGCCATCAGAGGACAGGGAGGTTCCTACGAGCAGTACTTC
CDR3: CAIRGQGGSYEQYF

D: TRBD1
V: TRBV2
J: TRBJ1-5
size: NA
DNA: TGTGCCAGCAGTTCACAGGGGGAGTCGGATCAGCCCCAGCATTTT
CDR3: CASSSQGESDQPQHF

D: TRBD1
V: TRBV10-3
J: TRBJ1-3
size: NA
DNA: TGTGCCATCAGAATACCGGGACAGGGACCTTCCTCTGGAAACACCATATATTTT
CDR3: CAIRIPGQGPSSGNTIYF

D: NA
V: TRBV2
J: TRBJ1-2
size: NA
DNA: TGTGCCAGCAGTCCCATCTCCGATGGCTACACCTTC
CDR3: CASSPISDGYTF

D: NA
V: TRBV7-9
J: TRBJ2-1
size: NA
DNA: TGTGCCAGCAGCGCCACAGGGAACGAGCAGTTCTTC
CDR3: CASSATGNEQFF

D: TRBD2
V: TRBV11-2
J: TRBJ2-3
size: few
DNA: TGTGCCAGCAGCCCAGCGGGGGTGAGCACAGATACGCAGTATTTT
CDR3: CASSPAGVSTDTQYF